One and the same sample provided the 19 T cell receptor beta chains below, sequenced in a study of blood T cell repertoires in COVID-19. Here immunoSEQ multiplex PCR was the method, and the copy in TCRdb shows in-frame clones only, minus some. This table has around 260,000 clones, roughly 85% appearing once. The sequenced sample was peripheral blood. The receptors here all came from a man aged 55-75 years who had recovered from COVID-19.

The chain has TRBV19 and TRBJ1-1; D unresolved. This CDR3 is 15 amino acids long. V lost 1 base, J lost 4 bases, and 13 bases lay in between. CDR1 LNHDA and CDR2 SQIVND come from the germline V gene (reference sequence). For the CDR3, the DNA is TGTGCCAGTAGTATAGTTGGAGGGAAGATCACTGAAGCTTTCTTT. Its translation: CASSIVGGKITEAFF.

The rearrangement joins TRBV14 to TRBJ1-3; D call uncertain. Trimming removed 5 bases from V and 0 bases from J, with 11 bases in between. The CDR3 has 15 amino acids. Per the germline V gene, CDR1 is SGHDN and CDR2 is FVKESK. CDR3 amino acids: CASSNRRSSGNTIYF. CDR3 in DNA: TGTGCCAGCAGCAACCGCCGGAGCTCTGGAAACACCATATATTTT.

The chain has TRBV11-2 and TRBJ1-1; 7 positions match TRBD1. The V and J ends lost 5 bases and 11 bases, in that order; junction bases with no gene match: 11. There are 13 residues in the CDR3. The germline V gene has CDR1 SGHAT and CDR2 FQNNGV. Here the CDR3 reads CASSPDRARGAFF. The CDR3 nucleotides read TGTGCCAGCAGCCCTGACAGGGCGAGGGGGGCTTTCTTT.

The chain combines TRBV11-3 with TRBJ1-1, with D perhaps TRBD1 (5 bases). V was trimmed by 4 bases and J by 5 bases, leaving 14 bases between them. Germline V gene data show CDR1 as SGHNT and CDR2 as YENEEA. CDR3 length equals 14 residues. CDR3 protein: CASSSAPTGTEAFF. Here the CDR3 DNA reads TGTGCCAGCAGCTCAGCCCCAACAGGTACTGAAGCTTTCTTT.

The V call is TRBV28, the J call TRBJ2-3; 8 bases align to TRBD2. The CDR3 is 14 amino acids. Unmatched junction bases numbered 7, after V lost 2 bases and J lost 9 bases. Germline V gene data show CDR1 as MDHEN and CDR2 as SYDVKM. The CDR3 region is CASSLRGGDGTQYF. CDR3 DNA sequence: TGTGCCAGCAGTTTACGGGGGGGCGACGGGACGCAGTATTTT.

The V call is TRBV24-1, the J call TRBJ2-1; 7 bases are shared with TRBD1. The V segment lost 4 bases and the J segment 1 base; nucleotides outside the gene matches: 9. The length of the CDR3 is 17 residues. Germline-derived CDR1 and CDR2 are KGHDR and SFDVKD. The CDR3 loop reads CATSDSWTGLSYNEQFF. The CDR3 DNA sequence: TGTGCCACCAGTGACAGTTGGACAGGATTATCCTACAATGAGCAGTTCTTC.

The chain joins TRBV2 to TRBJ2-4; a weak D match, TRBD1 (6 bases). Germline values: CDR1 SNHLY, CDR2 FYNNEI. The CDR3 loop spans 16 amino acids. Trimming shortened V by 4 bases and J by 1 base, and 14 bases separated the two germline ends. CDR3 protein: CASSGTRGFAKNIQYF. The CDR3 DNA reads TGTGCCAGCAGTGGAACCAGGGGATTTGCCAAAAACATTCAGTACTTC.

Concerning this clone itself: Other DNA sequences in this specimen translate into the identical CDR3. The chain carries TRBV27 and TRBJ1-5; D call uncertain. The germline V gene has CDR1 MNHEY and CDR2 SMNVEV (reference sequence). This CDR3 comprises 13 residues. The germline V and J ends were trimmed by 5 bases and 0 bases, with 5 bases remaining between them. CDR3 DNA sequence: TGTGCCAGCAGTCCTTATAGCAATCAGCCCCAGCATTTT. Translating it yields CASSPYSNQPQHF.

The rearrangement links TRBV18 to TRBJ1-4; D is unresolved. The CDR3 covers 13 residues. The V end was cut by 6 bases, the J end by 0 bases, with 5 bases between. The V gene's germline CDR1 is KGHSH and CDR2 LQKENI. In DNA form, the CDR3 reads TGTGCCAGCTCGCGTGCAACTAATGAAAAACTGTTTTTT. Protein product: CASSRATNEKLFF.

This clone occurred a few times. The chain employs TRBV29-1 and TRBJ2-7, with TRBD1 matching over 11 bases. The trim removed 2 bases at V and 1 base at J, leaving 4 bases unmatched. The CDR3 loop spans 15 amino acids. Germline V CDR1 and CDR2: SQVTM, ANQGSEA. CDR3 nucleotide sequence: TGCAGCGTTGAAACCGGGACAGGGGGTTCCTACGAGCAGTACTTC. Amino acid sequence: CSVETGTGGSYEQYF.

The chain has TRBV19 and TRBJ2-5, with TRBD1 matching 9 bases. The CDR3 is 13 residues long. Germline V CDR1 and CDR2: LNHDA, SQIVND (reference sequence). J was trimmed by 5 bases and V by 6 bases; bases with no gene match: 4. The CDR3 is CASSRQGVETQYF. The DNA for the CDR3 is TGTGCCAGTAGCAGACAGGGGGTTGAGACCCAGTACTTC.

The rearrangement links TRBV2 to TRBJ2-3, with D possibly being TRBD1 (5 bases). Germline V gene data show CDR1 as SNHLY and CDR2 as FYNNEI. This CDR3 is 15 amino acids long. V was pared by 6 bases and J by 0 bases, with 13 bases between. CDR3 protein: CASSVQASSTDTQYF. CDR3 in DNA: TGTGCCAGCAGCGTACAGGCGTCGAGCACAGATACGCAGTATTTT.

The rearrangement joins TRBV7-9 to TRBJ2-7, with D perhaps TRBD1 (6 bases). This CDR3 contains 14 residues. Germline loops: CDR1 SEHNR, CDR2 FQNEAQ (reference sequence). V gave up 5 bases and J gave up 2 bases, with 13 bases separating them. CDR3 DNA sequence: TGTGCCAGCAGCGGGGGACACACGACCTACGAGCAGTACTTC. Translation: CASSGGHTTYEQYF.

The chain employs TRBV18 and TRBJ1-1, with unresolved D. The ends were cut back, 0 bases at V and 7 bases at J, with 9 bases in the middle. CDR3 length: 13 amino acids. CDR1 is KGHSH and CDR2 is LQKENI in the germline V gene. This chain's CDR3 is CASSPPSRNEAFF. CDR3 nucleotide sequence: TGTGCCAGCTCACCACCGTCCAGGAATGAAGCTTTCTTT.

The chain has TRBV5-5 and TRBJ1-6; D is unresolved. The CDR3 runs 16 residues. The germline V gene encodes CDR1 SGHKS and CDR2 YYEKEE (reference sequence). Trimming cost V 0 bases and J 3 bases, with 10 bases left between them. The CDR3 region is CASSLAITNYNSPLHF. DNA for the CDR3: TGTGCCAGCAGCTTGGCCATCACAAACTATAATTCACCCCTCCACTTT.

DNA of the CDR3: TGTGCCACCAGCAGAGCTGGCGTCGCGGGCACAGATACGCAGTATTTT. This sequence encodes CATSRAGVAGTDTQYF. The chain combines TRBV15 with TRBJ2-3; no clear D gene. This CDR3 is built from 16 residues. The V end lost 1 base, the J end lost 1 base, and 12 bases lay between the germline ends. Germline lookup yields CDR1 LNHNV and CDR2 YYDKDF (reference sequence). The complete variable domain, with remaining parts taken from reference TRBV15 and TRBJ2-3, reads DAMVIQNPRYQVTQFGKPVTLSCSQTLNHNVMYWYQQKSSQAPKLLFHYYDKDFNNEADTPDNFQSRRPNTSFCFLDIRSPGLGDTAMYLCATSRAGVAGTDTQYFGPGTRLTVL.

This CDR3 is CASSVHPLTGPDTQYF. The CDR3 DNA reads as TGTGCCAGCAGTGTACACCCGCTGACAGGGCCAGATACGCAGTATTTT. The chain employs TRBV6-1 and TRBJ2-3; 7 bases agree with TRBD1. The CDR3 contains 16 residues. Germline values: CDR1 MNHNS, CDR2 SASEGT. Trimming removed 4 bases from V and 4 bases from J; junction bases left unmatched: 11.

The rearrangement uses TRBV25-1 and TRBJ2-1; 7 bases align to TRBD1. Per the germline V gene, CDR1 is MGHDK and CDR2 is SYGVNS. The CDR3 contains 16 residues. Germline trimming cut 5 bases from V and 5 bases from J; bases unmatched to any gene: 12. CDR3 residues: CASSLPTGQNNNEQFF. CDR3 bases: TGTGCCAGCAGTCTCCCCACGGGACAGAATAACAATGAGCAGTTCTTC. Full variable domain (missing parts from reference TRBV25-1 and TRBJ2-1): EADIYQTPRYLVIGTGKKITLECSQTMGHDKMYWYQQDPGMELHLIHYSYGVNSTEKGDLSSESTVSRIRTEHFPLTLESARPSHTSQYLCASSLPTGQNNNEQFFGPGTRLTVL.

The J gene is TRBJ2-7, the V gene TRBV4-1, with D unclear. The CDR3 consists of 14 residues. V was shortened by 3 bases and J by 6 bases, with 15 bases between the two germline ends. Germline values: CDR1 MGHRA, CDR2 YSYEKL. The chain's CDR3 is CASSQRTGALEQYF. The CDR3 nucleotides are TGCGCCAGCAGCCAGCGAACCGGAGCACTCGAGCAGTACTTC.